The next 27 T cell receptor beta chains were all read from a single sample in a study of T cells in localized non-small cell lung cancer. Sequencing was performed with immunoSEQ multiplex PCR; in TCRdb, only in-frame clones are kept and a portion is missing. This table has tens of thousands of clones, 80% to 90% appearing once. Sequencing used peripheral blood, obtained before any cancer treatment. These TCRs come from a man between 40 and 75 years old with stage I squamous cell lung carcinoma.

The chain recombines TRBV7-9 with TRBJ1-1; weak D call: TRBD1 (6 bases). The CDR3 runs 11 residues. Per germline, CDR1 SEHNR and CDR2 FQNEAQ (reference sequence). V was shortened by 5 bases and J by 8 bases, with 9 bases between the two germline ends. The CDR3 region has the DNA TGTGCCAGCAGCCGCGGGACAGAAGCTTTCTTT. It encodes CASSRGTEAFF.

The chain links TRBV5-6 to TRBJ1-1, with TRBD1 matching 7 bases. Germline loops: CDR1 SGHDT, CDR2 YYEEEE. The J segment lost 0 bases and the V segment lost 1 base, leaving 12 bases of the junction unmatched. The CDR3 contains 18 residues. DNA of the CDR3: TGTGCCAGCAGCTTGCCGGAAGGGACAGCGAGAATGAACACTGAAGCTTTCTTT. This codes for CASSLPEGTARMNTEAFF.

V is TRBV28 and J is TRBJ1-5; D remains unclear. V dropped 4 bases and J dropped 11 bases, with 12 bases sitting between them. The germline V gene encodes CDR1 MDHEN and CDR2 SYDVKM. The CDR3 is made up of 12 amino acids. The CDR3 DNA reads TGTGCCAGCAGTTCAGGCAGGTTCACCCAGCATTTT. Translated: CASSSGRFTQHF.

The chain's CDR3 is CASSELLAGTDTQYF. The DNA for the CDR3 is TGCGCCAGCAGCGAGTTGCTAGCGGGCACAGATACGCAGTATTTT. V and J are TRBV4-3 and TRBJ2-3; the match to TRBD2 covers 7 bases. V dropped 5 bases and J dropped 1; count of bases not matched to a gene: 6. Per the germline V gene, CDR1 is LGHNA and CDR2 is YSLEER. The CDR3 covers 15 residues.

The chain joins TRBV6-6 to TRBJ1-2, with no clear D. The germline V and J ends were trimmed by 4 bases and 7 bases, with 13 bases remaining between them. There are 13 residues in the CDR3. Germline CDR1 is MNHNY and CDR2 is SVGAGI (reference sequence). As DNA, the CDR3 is TGTGCCAGCAGTTCCCCGTCACGGGCTGGCTACACCTTC. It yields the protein CASSSPSRAGYTF.

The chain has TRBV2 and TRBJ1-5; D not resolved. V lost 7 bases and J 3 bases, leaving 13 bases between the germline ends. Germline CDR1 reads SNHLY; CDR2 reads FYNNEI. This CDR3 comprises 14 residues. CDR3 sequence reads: CASTNSLSNQPQHF. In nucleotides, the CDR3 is TGTGCCAGCACTAACAGCCTTTCCAATCAGCCCCAGCATTTT. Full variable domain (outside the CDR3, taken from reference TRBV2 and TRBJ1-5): EPEVTQTPSHQVTQMGQEVILRCVPISNHLYFYWYRQILGQKVEFLVSFYNNEISEKSEIFDDQFSVERPDGSNFTLKIRSTKLEDSAMYFCASTNSLSNQPQHFGDGTRLSIL.

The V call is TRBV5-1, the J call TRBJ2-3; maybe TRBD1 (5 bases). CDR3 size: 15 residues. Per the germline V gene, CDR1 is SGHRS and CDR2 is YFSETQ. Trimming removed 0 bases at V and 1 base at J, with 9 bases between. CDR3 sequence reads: CASSLGQSGTDTQYF. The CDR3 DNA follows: TGCGCCAGCAGCTTGGGACAGTCCGGCACAGATACGCAGTATTTT. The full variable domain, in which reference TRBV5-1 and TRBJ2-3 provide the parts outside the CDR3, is KAGVTQTPRYLIKTRGQQVTLSCSPISGHRSVSWYQQTPGQGLQFLFEYFSETQRNKGNFPGRFSGRQFSNSRSEMNVSTLELGDSALYLCASSLGQSGTDTQYFGPGTRLTVL.

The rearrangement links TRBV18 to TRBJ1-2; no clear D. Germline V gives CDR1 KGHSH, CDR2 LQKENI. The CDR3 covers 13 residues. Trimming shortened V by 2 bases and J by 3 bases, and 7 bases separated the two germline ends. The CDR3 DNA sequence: TGTGCCAGCTCACCAGGGTTGGACTATGGCTACACCTTC. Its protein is CASSPGLDYGYTF. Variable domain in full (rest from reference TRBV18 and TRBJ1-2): NAGVMQNPRHLVRRRGQEARLRCSPMKGHSHVYWYRQLPEEGLKFMVYLQKENIIDESGMPKERFSAEFPKEGPSILRIQQVVRGDSAAYFCASSPGLDYGYTFGSGTRLTVV.

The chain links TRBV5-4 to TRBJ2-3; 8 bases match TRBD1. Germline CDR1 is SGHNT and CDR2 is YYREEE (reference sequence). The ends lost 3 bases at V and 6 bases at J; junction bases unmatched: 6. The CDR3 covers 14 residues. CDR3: CASSYRQGQDTQYF. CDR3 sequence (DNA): TGTGCCAGCAGCTATCGACAGGGGCAGGATACGCAGTATTTT.

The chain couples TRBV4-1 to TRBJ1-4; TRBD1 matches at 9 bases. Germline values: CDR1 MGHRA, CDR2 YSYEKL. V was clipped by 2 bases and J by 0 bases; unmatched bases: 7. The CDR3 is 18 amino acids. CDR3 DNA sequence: TGCGCCAGCAGCCAACCCGACAGGGGGAAAGCAACTAATGAAAAACTGTTTTTT. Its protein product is CASSQPDRGKATNEKLFF.

CDR3 in DNA: TGTGCCAGTAAGACTAGCGGGTCCCTTTTCGGCGGGGAGCTGTTTTTT. Amino acids: CASKTSGSLFGGELFF. V is TRBV19 and J is TRBJ2-2; 10 positions match TRBD2. CDR1 LNHDA and CDR2 SQIVND come from the germline V gene (reference sequence). The CDR3 length is 16 residues. The trim removed 7 bases at V and 7 bases at J, leaving 12 bases unmatched.

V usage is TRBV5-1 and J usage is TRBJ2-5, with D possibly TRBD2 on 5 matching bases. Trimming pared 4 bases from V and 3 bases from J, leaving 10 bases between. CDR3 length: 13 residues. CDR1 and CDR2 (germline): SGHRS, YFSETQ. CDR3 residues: CASSEWREETQYF. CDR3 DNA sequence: TGCGCCAGCAGCGAATGGCGGGAAGAGACCCAGTACTTC.

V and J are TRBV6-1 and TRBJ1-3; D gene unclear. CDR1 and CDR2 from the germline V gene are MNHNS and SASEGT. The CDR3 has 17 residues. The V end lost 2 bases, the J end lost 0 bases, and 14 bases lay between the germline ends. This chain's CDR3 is CASSENVYGPSGNTIYF. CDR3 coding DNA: TGTGCCAGCAGTGAAAACGTCTACGGTCCCTCTGGAAACACCATATATTTT.

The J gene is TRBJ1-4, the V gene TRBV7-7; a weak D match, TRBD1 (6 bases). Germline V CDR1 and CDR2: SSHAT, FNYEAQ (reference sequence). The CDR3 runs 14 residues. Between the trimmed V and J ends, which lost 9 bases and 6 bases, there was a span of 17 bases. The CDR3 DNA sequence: TGTGCCAGGAAACATACAGGGTCCTATGAAAAACTGTTTTTT. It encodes CARKHTGSYEKLFF.

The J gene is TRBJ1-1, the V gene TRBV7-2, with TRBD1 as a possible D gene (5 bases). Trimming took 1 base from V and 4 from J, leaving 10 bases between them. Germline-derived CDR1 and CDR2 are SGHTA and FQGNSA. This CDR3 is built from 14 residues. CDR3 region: CASSLESRATEAFF. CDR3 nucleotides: TGTGCCAGCAGCTTAGAAAGCAGGGCCACTGAAGCTTTCTTT.

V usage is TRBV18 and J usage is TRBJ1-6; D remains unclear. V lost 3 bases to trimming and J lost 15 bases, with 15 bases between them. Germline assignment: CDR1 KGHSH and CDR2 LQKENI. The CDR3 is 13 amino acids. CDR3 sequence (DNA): TGTGCCAGCTCACCGAAAGACCAGAGCCTCCTCCACTTT. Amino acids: CASSPKDQSLLHF.

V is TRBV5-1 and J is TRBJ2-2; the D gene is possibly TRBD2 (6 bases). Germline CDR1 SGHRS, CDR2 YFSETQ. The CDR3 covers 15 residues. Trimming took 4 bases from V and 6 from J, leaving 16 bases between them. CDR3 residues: CASSLWGVQAGELFF. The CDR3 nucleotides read TGCGCCAGCAGCCTATGGGGGGTGCAGGCCGGGGAGCTGTTTTTT.

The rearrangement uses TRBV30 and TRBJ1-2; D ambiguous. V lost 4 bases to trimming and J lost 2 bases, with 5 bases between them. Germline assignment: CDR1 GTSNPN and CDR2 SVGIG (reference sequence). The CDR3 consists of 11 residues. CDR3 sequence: CAWTLNYGYTF. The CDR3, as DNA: TGTGCCTGGACATTAAACTATGGCTACACCTTC.

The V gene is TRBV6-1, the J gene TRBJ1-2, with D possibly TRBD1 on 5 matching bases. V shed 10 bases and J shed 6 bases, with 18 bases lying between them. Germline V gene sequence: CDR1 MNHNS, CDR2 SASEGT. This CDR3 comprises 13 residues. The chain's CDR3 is CATRLGGVDGYTF. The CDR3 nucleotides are TGTGCCACCAGACTCGGGGGGGTTGATGGCTACACCTTC.

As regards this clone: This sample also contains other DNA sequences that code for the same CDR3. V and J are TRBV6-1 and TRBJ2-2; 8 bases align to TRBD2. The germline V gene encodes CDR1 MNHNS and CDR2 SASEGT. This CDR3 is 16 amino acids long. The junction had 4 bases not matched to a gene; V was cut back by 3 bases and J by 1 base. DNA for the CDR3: TGTGCCAGCAGTGAGTTGGCGGGGGGGAACACCGGGGAGCTGTTTTTT. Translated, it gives CASSELAGGNTGELFF.

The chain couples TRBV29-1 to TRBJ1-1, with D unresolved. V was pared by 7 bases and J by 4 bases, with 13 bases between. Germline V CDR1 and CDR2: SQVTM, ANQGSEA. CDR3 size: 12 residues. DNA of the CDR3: TGCAGCGCTCCAAAAGAGGGCACTGAAGCTTTCTTT. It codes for CSAPKEGTEAFF.

CDR3 nucleotide sequence: TGCGCCAGCAGCTTGGGAACTGGGGCCAACGTCCTGACTTTC. The encoded protein is CASSLGTGANVLTF. The genes are TRBV5-1 and TRBJ2-6; D is uncertain. The V end lost 0 bases, the J end lost 2 bases, and 3 bases lay between the germline ends. CDR1 SGHRS and CDR2 YFSETQ come from the germline V gene. The length of the CDR3 is 14 residues.

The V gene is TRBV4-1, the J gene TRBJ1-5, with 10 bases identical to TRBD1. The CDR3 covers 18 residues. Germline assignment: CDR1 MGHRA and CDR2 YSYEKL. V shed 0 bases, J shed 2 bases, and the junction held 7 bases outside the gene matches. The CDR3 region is CASSQDRGTGVRNQPQHF. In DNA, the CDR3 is TGCGCCAGCAGCCAAGATCGTGGGACAGGGGTACGCAATCAGCCCCAGCATTTT.

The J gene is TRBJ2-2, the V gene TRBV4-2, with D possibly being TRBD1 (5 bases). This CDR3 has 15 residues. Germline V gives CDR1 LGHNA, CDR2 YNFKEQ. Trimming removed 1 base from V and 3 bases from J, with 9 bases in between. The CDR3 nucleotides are TGTGCCAGCAGCCAAGTGCAGGGTGACACCGGGGAGCTGTTTTTT. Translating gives CASSQVQGDTGELFF.

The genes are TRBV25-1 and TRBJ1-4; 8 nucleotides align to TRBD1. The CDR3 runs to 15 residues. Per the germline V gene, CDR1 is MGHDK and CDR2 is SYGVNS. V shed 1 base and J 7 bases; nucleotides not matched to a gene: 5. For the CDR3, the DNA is TGTGCCAGCAGTGAATGGCAGGGGGCGGTTGAAAAACTGTTTTTT. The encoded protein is CASSEWQGAVEKLFF.

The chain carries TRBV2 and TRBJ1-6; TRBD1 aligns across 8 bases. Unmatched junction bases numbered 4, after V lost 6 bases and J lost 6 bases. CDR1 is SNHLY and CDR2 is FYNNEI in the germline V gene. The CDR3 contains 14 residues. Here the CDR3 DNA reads TGTGCCAGCAGGACAACAGGGGGTAATTCACCCCTCCACTTT. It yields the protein CASRTTGGNSPLHF.

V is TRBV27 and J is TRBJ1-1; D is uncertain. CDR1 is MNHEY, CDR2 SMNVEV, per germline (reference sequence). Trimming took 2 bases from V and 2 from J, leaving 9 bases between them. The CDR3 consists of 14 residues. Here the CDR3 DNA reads TGTGCCAGCAGTTTACGGGTCATCAACACTGAAGCTTTCTTT. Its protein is CASSLRVINTEAFF.